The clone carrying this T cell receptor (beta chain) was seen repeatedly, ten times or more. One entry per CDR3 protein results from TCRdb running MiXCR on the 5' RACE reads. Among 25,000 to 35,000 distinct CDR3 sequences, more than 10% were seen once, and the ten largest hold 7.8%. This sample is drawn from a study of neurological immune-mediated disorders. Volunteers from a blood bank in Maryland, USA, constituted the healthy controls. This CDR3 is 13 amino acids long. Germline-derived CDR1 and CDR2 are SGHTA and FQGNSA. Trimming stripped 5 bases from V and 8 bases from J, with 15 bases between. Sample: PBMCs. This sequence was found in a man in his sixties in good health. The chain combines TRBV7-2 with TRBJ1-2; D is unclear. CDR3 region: CASSPRGGLGYTF. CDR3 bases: TGTGCCAGCAGCCCTAGAGGAGGCTTGGGCTACACCTTC. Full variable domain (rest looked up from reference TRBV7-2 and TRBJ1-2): GAGVSQSPSNKVTEKGKDVELRCDPISGHTALYWYRQSLGQGLEFLIYFQGNSAPDKSGLPSDRFSAERTGGSVSTLTIQRTQQEDSAVYLCASSPRGGLGYTFGSGTRLTVV.